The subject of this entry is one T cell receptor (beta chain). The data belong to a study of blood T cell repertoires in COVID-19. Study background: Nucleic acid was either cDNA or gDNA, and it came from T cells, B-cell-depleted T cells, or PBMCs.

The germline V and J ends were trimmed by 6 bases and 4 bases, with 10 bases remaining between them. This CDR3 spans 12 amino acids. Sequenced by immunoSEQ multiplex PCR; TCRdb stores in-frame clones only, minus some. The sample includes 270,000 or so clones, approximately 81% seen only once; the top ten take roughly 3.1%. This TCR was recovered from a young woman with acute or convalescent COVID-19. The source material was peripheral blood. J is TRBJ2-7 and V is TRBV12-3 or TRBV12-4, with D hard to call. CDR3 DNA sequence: TGTGCCAGCAGCGATATGAGGTACGAGCAGTACTTC. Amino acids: CASSDMRYEQYF.